This TCR beta chain was profiled in a study of blood T cell repertoires in COVID-19. On the study more broadly: Acute-phase and convalescent COVID-19 samples originated in the United States, Italy and Spain.

The germline gives CDR1 SGDLS, CDR2 YYNGEE. The CDR3 runs 14 residues. V lost 0 bases and J lost 2, with 9 bases in between. Original processing methods: Amplified reference gene primers provided the basis for estimating nucleated cell counts. Method: immunoSEQ multiplex PCR; TCRdb's copy keeps in-frame clones and lacks some. V, J and clone size are taken as reported in that table, and D and trimming were inferred from the DNA itself. This sample has around 380,000 clones, with 70% to 85% found just once. The sample comprised peripheral blood. V usage is TRBV9 and J usage is TRBJ2-7; D ambiguous. This TCR derives from a human donor with acute or convalescent COVID-19. The donor label of this sample is uncertain. The chain's CDR3 is CASSVDLFPYEQYF. CDR3 nucleotides: TGTGCCAGCAGCGTAGATCTATTCCCCTACGAGCAGTACTTC.